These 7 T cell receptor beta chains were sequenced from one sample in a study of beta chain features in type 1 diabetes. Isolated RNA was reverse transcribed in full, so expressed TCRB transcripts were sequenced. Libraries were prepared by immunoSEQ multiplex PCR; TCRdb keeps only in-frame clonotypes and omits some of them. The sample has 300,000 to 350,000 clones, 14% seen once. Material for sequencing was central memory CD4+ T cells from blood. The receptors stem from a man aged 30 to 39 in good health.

CDR3 residues: CASSLVLGQGINEQFF. The CDR3 DNA reads as TGTGCCAGCAGCTTAGTTTTGGGACAGGGGATCAATGAGCAGTTCTTC. The J gene is TRBJ2-1, the V gene TRBV7-2; TRBD1 aligns across 10 bases. Germline V gives CDR1 SGHTA, CDR2 FQGNSA. J lost 6 bases, V lost 1 base, and 6 bases had no gene match. The CDR3 has 16 residues. The full variable domain, in which reference TRBV7-2 and TRBJ2-1 provide the parts outside the CDR3, is GAGVSQSPSNKVTEKGKDVELRCDPISGHTALYWYRQSLGQGLEFLIYFQGNSAPDKSGLPSDRFSAERTGGSVSTLTIQRTQQEDSAVYLCASSLVLGQGINEQFFGPGTRLTVL.

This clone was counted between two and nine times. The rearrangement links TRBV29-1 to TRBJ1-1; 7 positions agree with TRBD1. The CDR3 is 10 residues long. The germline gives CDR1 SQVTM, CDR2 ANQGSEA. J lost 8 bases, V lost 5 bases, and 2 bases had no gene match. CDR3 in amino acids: CSVRDSEAFF. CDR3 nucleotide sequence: TGCAGCGTTCGGGACAGCGAAGCTTTCTTT.

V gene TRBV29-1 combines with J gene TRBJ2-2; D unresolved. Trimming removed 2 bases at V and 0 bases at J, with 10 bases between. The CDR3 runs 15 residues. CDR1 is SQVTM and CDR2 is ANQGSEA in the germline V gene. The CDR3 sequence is CSVEQRLTNTGELFF. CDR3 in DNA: TGCAGCGTTGAACAGCGCCTAACGAACACCGGGGAGCTGTTTTTT.

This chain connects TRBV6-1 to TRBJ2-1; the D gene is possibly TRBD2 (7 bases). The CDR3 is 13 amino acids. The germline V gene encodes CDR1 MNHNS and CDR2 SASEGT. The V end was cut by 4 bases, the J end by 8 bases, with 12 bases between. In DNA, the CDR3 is TGTGCCAGCAGTGGTAAGGGGGGGGATGAGCAGTTCTTC. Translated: CASSGKGGDEQFF.

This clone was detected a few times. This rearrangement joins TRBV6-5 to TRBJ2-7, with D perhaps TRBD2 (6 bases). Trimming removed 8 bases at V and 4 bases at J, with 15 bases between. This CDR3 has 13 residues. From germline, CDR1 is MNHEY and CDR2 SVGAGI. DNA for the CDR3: TGTGCCAGCCGGCGACTAGATGGATACGAGCAGTACTTC. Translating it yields CASRRLDGYEQYF.

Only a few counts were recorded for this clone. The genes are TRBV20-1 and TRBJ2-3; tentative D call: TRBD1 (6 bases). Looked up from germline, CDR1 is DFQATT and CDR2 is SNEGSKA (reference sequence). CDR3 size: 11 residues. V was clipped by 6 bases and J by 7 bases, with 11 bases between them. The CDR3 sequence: CSANRVNTQYF. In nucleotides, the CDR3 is TGCAGTGCAAACAGGGTTAATACGCAGTATTTT.

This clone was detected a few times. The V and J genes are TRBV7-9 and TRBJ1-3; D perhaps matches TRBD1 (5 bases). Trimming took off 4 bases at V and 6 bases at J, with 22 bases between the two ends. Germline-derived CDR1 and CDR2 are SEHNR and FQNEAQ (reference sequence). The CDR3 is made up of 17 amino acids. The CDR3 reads CASSSIRRWDLSNTIYF. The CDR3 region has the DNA TGTGCCAGCAGCTCCATACGACGTTGGGACTTGTCAAACACCATATATTTT.